This T cell receptor beta chain appears in the sequencing data of a study of blood T cell repertoires in COVID-19. In the original workflow: By means of reference gene primer amplification, nucleated cell counts were estimated. Clones were sequenced by immunoSEQ multiplex PCR, and TCRdb holds only the in-frame ones, with some missing. V and J calls and clone size are those listed in that table; D and trimming were worked out from the DNA. The sample comprises some 430,000 clones, 90% of which are singletons, and more than 0.55% rests with the top ten. CDR1 is LNHDA and CDR2 is SQIVND in the germline V gene (reference sequence). Trimming took 6 bases from V and 8 from J, leaving 16 bases between them. The CDR3 loop spans 13 amino acids.

The rearrangement links TRBV19 to TRBJ1-1; the D is unclear. This clonotype was sampled from a man aged 18 to 35 who had recovered from COVID-19. Sequencing was carried out using PBMCs or T cells enriched from blood (not recorded which). Here the CDR3 reads CASSVDVSGEAFF. For the CDR3, the DNA is TGTGCCAGTAGCGTTGACGTCTCCGGGGAAGCTTTCTTT.